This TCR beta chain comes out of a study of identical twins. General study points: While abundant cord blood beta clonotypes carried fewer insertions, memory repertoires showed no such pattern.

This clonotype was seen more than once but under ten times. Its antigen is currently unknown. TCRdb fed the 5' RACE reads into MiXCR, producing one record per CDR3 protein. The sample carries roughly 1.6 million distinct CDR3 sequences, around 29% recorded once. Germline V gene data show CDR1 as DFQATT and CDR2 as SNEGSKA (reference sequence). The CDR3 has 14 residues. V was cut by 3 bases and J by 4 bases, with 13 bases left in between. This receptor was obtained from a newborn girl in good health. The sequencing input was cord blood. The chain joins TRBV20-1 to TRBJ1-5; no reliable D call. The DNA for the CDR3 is TGCAGTGCTAGTAGGCGGCAGCTGAATCAGCCCCAGCATTTT. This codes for CSASRRQLNQPQHF.